This TCR beta chain originates from a study of blood T cell repertoires in COVID-19. This clone was counted a few times. Assay: immunoSEQ multiplex PCR; the TCRdb copy retains only in-frame clones and omits some. The profile shows around 250,000 clones, 90% of them singletons. Per the germline V gene, CDR1 is SEHNR and CDR2 is FQNEAQ (reference sequence). This CDR3 is built from 13 residues. Trimming removed 3 bases at V and 6 bases at J, with 9 bases between. The gene calls are TRBV7-9 and TRBJ1-5; D call uncertain. This TCR derives from a woman aged 55 to 70 with COVID-19, enrolled during active disease. Sequencing was carried out using peripheral blood. CDR3 in amino acids: CASSLGGRQPQHF. DNA of the CDR3: TGTGCCAGCAGCTTGGGAGGGCGTCAGCCCCAGCATTTT.